This T cell receptor beta chain was documented in a study of CD8 T cells in Susac syndrome. With 7 bases removed from V and 6 bases from J, the gap between germline ends came to 13 bases. CDR1 SGDLS and CDR2 YYNGEE come from the germline V gene. This CDR3 has 12 amino acids. Roughly 0.45 to 1 ug RNA was reverse transcribed with random hexamers. It was immunoSEQ multiplex PCR that amplified TCR beta CDR3 across 54 Vbeta and 13 Jbeta. MiXCR was run by TCRdb on the immunoSEQ multiplex PCR reads, yielding one entry per CDR3 protein. The sample carries about 150,000 distinct CDR3 sequences, 94% recorded once.

Material for sequencing was CD8+ T cells from PBMCs. The clonotype comes from a human donor with multiple sclerosis. The chain joins TRBV9 to TRBJ1-2; weak D call: TRBD1 (6 bases). CDR3 amino acids: CASYDRRNGYTF. DNA of the CDR3: TGTGCCAGCTACGACAGGCGGAATGGCTACACCTTC.